This T cell receptor (beta chain) was identified in a study of PD-L1 blockade in urothelial cancer. Overall study: Patients' histories included 0 to 3 prior chemotherapy regimens. Typically, measured as a median, blood samples had roughly 140,000 T cells.

Generated by immunoSEQ multiplex PCR, the TCRdb table keeps only in-frame clones and is missing some. In the table there are roughly 24,000 clones, 86% of which are singletons. Germline V gives CDR1 SGDLS, CDR2 YYNGEE. This CDR3 is 17 amino acids long. V was pared by 0 bases and J by 2 bases, with 10 bases of the junction left unmatched. The V call is TRBV9, the J call TRBJ1-2; 7 bases line up with TRBD1. The receptor's source is a man aged 55-75 years with urothelial cancer. This specimen consisted of PBMCs, obtained around atezolizumab (anti-PD-L1) treatment. CDR3 region: CASSVVETGIFNYGYTF. In nucleotides, the CDR3 is TGTGCCAGCAGCGTAGTTGAGACAGGGATTTTCAACTATGGCTACACCTTC.